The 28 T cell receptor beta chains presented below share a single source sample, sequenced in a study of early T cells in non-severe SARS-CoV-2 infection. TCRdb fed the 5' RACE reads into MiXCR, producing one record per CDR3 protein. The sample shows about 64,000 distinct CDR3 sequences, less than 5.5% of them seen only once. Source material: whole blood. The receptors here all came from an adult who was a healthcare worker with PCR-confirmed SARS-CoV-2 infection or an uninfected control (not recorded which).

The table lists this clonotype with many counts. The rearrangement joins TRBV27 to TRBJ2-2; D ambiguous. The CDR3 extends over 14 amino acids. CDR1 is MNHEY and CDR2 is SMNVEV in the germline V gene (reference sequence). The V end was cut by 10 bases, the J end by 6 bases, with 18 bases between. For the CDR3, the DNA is TGTGCCAATCAGCATAGGAATTCTTCCGGGGAGCTGTTTTTT. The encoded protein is CANQHRNSSGELFF.

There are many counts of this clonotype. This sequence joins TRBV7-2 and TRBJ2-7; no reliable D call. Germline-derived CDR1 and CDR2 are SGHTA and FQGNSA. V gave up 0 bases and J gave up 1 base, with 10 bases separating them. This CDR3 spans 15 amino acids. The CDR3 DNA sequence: TGTGCCAGCAGCTTAGCAACCGGCCCATCCTACGAGCAGTACTTC. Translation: CASSLATGPSYEQYF.

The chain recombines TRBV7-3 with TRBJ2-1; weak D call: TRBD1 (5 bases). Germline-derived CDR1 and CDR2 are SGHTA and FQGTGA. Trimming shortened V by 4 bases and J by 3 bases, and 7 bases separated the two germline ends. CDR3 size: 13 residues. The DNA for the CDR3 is TGTGCCAGCAGCTCGGACAACTACAATGAGCAGTTCTTC. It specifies CASSSDNYNEQFF.

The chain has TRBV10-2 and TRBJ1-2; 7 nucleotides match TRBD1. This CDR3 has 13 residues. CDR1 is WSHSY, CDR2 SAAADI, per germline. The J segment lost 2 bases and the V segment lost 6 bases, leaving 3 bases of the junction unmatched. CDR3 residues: CASSKGANYGYTF. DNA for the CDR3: TGCGCCAGCAGCAAGGGGGCCAACTATGGCTACACCTTC.

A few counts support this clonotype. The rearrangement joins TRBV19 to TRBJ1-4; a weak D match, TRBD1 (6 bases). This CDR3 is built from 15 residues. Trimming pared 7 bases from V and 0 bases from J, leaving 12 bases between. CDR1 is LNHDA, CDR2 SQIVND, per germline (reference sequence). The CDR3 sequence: CASNPGAATNEKLFF. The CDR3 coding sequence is TGTGCCAGTAACCCAGGGGCTGCAACTAATGAAAAACTGTTTTTT.

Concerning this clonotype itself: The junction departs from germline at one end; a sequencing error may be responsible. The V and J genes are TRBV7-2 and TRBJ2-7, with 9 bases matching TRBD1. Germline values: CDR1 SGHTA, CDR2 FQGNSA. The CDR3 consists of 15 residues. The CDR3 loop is CVSTETGTGTYEQYF. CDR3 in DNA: TGTGTCAGCACCGAGACCGGGACAGGGACCTACGAGCAGTACTTC.

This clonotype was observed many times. The CDR3 is CASSPRGTSGRDTQYF. The CDR3 DNA reads TGTGCCAGCAGCCCCCGAGGGACTAGCGGGAGAGATACGCAGTATTTT. The chain recombines TRBV9 with TRBJ2-3; TRBD2 aligns across 14 bases. CDR3 length: 16 residues. Germline CDR1 SGDLS, CDR2 YYNGEE. Trimming removed 4 bases from V and 5 bases from J; junction bases left unmatched: 6.

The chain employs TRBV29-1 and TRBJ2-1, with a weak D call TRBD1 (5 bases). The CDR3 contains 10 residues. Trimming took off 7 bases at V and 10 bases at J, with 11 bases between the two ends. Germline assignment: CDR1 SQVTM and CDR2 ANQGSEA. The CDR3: CSADSSEQFF. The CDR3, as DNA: TGCAGCGCCGACAGCAGCGAGCAGTTCTTC.

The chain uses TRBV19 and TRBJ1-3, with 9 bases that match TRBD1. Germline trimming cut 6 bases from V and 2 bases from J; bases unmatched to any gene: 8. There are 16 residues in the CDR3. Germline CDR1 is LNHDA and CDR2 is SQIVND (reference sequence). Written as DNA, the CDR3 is TGTGCCAGTAGGCGACAGGGGGAGATCGCTGGAAACACCATATATTTT. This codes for CASRRQGEIAGNTIYF.

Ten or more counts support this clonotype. CDR3 sequence (DNA): TGTGCCAGCAGCCCTAGTGGGGGAGGGATTACGTCGGAGCAGTACTTC. Residues: CASSPSGGGITSEQYF. This sequence joins TRBV7-9 and TRBJ2-7; 7 bases fit TRBD2. Germline loops: CDR1 SEHNR, CDR2 FQNEAQ (reference sequence). This CDR3 has 16 residues. V lost 5 bases, J lost 7 bases, and 17 bases stayed unmatched. The full variable domain, in which reference TRBV7-9 and TRBJ2-7 provide the parts outside the CDR3, is DTGVSQNPRHKITKRGQNVTFRCDPISEHNRLYWYRQTLGQGPEFLTYFQNEAQLEKSRLLSDRFSAERPKGSFSTLEIQRTEQGDSAMYLCASSPSGGGITSEQYFGPGTRLTVT.

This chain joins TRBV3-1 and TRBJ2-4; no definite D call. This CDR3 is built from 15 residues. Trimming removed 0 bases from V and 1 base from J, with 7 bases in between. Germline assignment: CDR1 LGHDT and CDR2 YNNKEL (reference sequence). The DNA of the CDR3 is TGTGCCAGCAGCCAAGAGCGGCTGGCCAAAAACATTCAGTACTTC. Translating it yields CASSQERLAKNIQYF.

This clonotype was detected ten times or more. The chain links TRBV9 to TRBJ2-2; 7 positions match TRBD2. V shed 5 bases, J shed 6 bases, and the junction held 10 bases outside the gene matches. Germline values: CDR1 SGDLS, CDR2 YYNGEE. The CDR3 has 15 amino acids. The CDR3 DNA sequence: TGTGCCAGCAGTGTGGGGGGACTACAAGCCGGGGAGCTGTTTTTT. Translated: CASSVGGLQAGELFF. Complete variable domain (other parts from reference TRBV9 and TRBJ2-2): DSGVTQTPKHLITATGQRVTLRCSPRSGDLSVYWYQQSLDQGLQFLIQYYNGEERAKGNILERFSAQQFPDLHSELNLSSLELGDSALYFCASSVGGLQAGELFFGEGSRLTVL.

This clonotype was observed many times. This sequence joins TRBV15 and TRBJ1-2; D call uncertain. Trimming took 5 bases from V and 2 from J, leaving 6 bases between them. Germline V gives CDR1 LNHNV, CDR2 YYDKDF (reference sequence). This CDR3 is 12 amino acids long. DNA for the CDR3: TGTGCCACCAGCGCCGGCAACTATGGCTACACCTTC. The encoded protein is CATSAGNYGYTF.

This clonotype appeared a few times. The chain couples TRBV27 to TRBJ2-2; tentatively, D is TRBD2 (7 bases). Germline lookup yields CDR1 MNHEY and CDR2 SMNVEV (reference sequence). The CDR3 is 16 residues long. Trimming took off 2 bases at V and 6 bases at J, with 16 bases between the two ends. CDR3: CASSLRGRAYPGELFF. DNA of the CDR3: TGTGCCAGCAGTTTAAGGGGGAGGGCCTATCCCGGGGAGCTGTTTTTT.

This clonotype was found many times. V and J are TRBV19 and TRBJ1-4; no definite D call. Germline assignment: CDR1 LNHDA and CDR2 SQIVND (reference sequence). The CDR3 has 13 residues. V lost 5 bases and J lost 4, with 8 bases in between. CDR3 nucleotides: TGTGCCAGTAGTTTCGGCGATAATGAAAAACTGTTTTTT. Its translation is CASSFGDNEKLFF.

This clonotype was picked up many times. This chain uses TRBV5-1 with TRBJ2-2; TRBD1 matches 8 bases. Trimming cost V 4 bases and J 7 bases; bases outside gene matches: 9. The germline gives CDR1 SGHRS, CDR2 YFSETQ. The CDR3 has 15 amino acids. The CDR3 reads CASSADGQGNGELFF. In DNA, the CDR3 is TGCGCCAGCAGCGCGGACGGACAGGGAAACGGGGAGCTGTTTTTT.

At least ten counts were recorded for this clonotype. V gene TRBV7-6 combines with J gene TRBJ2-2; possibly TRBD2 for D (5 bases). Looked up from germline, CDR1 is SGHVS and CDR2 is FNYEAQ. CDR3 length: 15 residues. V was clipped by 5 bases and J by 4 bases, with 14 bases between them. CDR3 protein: CASSAGKGGTGELFF. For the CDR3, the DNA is TGTGCCAGCAGCGCCGGGAAGGGTGGCACCGGGGAGCTGTTTTTT. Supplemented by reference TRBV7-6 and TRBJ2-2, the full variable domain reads GAGVSQSPRYKVTKRGQDVALRCDPISGHVSLYWYRQALGQGPEFLTYFNYEAQQDKSGLPNDRFSAERPEGSISTLTIQRTEQRDSAMYRCASSAGKGGTGELFFGEGSRLTVL.

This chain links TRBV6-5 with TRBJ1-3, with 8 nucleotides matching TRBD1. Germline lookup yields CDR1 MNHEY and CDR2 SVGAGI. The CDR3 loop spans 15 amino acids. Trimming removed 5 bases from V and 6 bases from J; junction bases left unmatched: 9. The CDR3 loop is CASSQDRGRENTIYF. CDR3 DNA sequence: TGTGCCAGCAGTCAAGACAGGGGTAGGGAAAACACCATATATTTT.

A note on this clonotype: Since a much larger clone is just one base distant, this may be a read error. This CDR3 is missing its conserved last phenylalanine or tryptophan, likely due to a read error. In nucleotides, the CDR3 is TGCAGTGCTAGAGATCAAGCGGTCACAGATACGCAGTATTTG. It specifies CSARDQAVTDTQYL. The rearrangement uses TRBV20-1 and TRBJ2-3; weak D call: TRBD2 (5 bases). The CDR3 length is 14 residues. The germline CDR1 and CDR2 sequences are DFQATT and SNEGSKA (reference sequence). V was cut by 0 bases and J by 2 bases, with 9 bases left in between.

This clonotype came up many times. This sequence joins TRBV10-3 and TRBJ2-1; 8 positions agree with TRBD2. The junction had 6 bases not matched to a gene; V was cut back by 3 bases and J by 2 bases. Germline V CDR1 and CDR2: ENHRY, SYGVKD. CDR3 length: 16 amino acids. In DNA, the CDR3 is TGTGCCATCAGTGACTCGGGAGGGCAAACCTACAATGAGCAGTTCTTC. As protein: CAISDSGGQTYNEQFF.

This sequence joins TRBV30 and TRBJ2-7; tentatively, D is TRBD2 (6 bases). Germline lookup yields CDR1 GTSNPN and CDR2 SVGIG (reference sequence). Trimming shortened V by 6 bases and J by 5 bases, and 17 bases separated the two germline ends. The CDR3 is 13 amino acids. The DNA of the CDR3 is TGTGCCTGTCGGGTAGCGGATTTCCACGAGCAGTACTTC. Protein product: CACRVADFHEQYF.

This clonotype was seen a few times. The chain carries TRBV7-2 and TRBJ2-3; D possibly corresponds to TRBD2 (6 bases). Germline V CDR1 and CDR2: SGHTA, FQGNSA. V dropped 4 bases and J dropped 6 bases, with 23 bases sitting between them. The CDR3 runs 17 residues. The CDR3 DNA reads TGTGCCAGCAGCTCGAAACCGGGACTCCTCATTTGGGATACGCAGTATTTT. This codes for CASSSKPGLLIWDTQYF. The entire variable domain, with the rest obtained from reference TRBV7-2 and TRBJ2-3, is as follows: GAGVSQSPSNKVTEKGKDVELRCDPISGHTALYWYRQSLGQGLEFLIYFQGNSAPDKSGLPSDRFSAERTGGSVSTLTIQRTQQEDSAVYLCASSSKPGLLIWDTQYFGPGTRLTVL.

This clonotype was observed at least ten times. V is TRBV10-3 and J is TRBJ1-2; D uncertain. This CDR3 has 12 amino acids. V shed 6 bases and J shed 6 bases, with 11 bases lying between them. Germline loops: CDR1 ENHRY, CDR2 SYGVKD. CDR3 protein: CAIRGGEHGYTF. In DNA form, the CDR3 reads TGTGCCATCAGGGGCGGGGAACATGGCTACACCTTC.

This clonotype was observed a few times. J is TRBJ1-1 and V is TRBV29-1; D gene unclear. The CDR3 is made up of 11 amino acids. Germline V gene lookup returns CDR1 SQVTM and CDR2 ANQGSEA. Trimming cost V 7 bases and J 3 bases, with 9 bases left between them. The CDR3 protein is CSGWRDTEAFF. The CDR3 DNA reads TGCAGCGGGTGGCGGGACACTGAAGCTTTCTTT. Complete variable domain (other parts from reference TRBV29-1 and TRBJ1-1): SAVISQKPSRDICQRGTSLTIQCQVDSQVTMMFWYRQQPGQSLTLIATANQGSEATYESGFVIDKFPISRPNLTFSTLTVSNMSPEDSSIYLCSGWRDTEAFFGQGTRLTVV.

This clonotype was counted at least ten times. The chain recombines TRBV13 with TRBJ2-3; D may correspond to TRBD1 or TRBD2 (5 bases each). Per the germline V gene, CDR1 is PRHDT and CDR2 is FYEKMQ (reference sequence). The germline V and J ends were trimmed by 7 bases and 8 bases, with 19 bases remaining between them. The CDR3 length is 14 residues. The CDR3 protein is CASMEVAGGVTQYF. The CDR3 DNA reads TGTGCCAGCATGGAGGTTGCTGGGGGAGTTACGCAGTATTTT.

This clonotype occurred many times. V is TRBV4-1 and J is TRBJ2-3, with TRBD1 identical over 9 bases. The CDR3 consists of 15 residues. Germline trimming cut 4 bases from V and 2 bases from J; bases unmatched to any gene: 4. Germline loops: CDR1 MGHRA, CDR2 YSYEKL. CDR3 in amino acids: CASSLRQGVTDTQYF. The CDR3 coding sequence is TGCGCCAGCAGCCTAAGACAGGGGGTCACAGATACGCAGTATTTT.

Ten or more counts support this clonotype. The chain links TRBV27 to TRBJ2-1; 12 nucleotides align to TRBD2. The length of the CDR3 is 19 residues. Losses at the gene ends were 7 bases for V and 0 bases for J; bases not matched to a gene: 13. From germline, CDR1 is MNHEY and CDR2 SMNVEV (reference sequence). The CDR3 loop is CASTKRLAGAPSSYNEQFF. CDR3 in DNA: TGTGCCAGCACTAAAAGACTAGCGGGAGCGCCGAGCTCCTACAATGAGCAGTTCTTC.

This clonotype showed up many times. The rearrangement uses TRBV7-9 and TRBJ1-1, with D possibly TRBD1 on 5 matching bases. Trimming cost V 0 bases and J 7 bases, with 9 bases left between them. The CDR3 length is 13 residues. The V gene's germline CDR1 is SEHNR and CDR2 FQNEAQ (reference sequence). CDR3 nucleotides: TGTGCCAGCAGCTTAGCAAGGGGCTATGAAGCTTTCTTT. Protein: CASSLARGYEAFF.